This record looks at one T cell receptor (beta chain) sequence and its context. The sample comes from a study of blood T cell repertoires in COVID-19. CDR1 is LNHDA and CDR2 is SQIVND in the germline V gene (reference sequence). Between the trimmed V and J ends, which lost 6 bases and 4 bases, there was a span of 15 bases. The CDR3 sequence is 14 residues long. Original methodology: Estimation of nucleated cell counts was performed using reference gene primer amplification. TCRdb's copy holds only in-frame clones and misses some; the assay was immunoSEQ multiplex PCR. D and trimming were read from the DNA, whereas the V and J calls and clone size are those reported in that table. The data show 150,000 or so clones, 85% to 95% seen once.

This receptor was identified in a man aged 45 to 65 with acute or convalescent COVID-19. V gene TRBV19 combines with J gene TRBJ1-2; D might be TRBD1 (6 bases). Specimen: peripheral blood. The CDR3 sequence: CASSHNRASYGYTF. CDR3 bases: TGTGCCAGTAGCCACAACAGGGCTTCCTATGGCTACACCTTC.